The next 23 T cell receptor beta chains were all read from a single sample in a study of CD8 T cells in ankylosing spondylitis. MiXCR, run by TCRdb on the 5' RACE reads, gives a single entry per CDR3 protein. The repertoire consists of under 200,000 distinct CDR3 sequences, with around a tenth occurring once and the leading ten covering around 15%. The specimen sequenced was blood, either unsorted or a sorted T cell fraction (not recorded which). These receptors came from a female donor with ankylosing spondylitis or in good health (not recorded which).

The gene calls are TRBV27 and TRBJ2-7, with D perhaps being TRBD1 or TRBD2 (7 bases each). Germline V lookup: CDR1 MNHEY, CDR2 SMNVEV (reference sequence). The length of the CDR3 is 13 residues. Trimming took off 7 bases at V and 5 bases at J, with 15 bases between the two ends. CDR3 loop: CASTPSGGDEQYF. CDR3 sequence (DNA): TGTGCCAGCACCCCCTCAGGGGGGGACGAGCAGTACTTC.

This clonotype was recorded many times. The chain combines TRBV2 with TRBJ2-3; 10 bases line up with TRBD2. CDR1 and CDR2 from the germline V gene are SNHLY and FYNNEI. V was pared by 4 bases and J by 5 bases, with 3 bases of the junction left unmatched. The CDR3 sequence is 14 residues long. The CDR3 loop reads CASSGLAGEDTQYF. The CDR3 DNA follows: TGTGCCAGCAGTGGTCTAGCGGGAGAAGATACGCAGTATTTT.

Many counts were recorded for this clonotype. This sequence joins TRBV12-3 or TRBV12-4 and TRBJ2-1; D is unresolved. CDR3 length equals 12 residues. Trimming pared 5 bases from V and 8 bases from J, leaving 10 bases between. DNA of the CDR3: TGTGCCAGCAGTGGGCCCCGAGATGAGCAGTTCTTC. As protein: CASSGPRDEQFF.

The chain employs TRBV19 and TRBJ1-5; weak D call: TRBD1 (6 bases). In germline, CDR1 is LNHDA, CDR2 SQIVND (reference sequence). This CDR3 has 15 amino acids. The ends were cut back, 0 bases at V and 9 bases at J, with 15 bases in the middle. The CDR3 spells CASSIDPTGSAPQHF. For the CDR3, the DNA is TGTGCCAGTAGTATAGATCCCACAGGGTCCGCGCCCCAGCATTTT. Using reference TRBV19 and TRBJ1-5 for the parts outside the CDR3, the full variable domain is DGGITQSPKYLFRKEGQNVTLSCEQNLNHDAMYWYRQDPGQGLRLIYYSQIVNDFQKGDIAEGYSVSREKKESFPLTVTSAQKNPTAFYLCASSIDPTGSAPQHFGDGTRLSIL.

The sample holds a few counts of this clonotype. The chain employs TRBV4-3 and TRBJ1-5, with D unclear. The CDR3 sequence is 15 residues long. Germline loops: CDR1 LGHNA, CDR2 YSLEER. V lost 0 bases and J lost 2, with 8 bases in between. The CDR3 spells CASSQESKGNQPQHF. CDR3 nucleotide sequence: TGCGCCAGCAGCCAAGAAAGTAAGGGCAATCAGCCCCAGCATTTT.

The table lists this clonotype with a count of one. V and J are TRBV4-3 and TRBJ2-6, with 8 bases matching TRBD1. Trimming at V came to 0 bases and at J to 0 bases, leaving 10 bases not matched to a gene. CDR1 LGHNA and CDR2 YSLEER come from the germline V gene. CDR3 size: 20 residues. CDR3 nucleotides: TGCGCCAGCAGCCAAGACCCCGGACAGGGTTTAAGCTCTGGGGCCAACGTCCTGACTTTC. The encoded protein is CASSQDPGQGLSSGANVLTF.

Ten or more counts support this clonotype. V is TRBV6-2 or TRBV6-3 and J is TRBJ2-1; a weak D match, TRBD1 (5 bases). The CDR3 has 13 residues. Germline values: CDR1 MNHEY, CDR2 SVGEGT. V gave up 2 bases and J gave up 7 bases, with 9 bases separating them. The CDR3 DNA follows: TGTGCCAGCAGTTACGGGGCTTCTAATGAGCAGTTCTTC. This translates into CASSYGASNEQFF.

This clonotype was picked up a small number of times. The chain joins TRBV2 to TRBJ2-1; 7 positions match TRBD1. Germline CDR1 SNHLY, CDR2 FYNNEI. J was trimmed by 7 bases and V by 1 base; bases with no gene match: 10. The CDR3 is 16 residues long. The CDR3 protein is CASSEEVAGGTNEQFF. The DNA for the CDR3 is TGTGCCAGCAGTGAAGAGGTGGCAGGGGGTACGAATGAGCAGTTCTTC.

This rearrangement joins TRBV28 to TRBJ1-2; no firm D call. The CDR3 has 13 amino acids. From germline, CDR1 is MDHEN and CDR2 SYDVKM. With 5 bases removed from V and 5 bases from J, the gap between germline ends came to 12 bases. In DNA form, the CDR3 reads TGTGCCAGCAGTCTCGACACCCTGTATGGCTACACCTTC. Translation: CASSLDTLYGYTF.

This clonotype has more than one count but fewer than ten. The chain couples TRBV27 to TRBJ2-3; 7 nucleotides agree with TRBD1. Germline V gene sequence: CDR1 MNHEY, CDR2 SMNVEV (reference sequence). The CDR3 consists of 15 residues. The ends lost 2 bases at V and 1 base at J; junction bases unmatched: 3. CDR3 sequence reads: CASSLPGQGTDTQYF. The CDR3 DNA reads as TGTGCCAGCAGTTTACCCGGACAGGGCACAGATACGCAGTATTTT.

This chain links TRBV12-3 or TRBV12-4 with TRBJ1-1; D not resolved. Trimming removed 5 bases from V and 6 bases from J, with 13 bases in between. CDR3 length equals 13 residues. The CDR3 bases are TGTGCCAGCAGTGGGAGTGTTTTCTCTGAAGCTTTCTTT. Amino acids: CASSGSVFSEAFF.

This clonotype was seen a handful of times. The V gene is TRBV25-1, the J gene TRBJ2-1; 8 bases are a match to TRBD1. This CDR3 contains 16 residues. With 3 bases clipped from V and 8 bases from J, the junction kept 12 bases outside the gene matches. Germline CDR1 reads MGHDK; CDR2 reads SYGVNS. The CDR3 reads CASSEEVGQGEYEQFF. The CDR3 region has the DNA TGTGCCAGCAGTGAGGAAGTCGGACAGGGAGAGTATGAGCAGTTCTTC.

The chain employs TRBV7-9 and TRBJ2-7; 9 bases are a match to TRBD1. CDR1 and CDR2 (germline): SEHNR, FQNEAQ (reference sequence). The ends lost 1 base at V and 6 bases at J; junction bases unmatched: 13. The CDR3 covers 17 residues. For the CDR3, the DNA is TGTGCCAGCAGCTTAGTTAATGTTGCGGGACAGGGACTCGAGCAGTACTTC. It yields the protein CASSLVNVAGQGLEQYF.

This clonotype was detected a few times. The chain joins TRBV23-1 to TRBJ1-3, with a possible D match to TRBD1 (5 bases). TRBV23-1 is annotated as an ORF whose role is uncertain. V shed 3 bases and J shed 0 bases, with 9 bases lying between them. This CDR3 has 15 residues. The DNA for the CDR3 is TGCGCCAGCAGTCAGGGACCGAGCTCTGGAAACACCATATATTTT. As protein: CASSQGPSSGNTIYF.

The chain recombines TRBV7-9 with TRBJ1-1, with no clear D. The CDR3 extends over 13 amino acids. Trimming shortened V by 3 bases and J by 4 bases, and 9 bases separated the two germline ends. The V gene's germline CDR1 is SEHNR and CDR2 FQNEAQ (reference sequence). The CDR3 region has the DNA TGTGCCAGCAGCTTGGGTCCGAGCACTGAAGCTTTCTTT. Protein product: CASSLGPSTEAFF.

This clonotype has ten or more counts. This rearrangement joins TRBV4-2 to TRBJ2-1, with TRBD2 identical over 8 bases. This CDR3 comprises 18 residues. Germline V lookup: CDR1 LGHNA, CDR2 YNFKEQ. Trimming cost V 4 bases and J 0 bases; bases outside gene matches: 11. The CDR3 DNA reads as TGTGCCAGCAGCCCTCTCTTTAGCGGGACGATCTCCTACAATGAGCAGTTCTTC. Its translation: CASSPLFSGTISYNEQFF.

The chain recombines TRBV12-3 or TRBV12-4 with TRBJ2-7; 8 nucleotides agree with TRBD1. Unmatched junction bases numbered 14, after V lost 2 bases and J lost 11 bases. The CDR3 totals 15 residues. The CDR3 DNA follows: TGTGCCAGCAGTTTAAACCTGCACGGATCACAGGGGGAGTACTTC. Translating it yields CASSLNLHGSQGEYF.

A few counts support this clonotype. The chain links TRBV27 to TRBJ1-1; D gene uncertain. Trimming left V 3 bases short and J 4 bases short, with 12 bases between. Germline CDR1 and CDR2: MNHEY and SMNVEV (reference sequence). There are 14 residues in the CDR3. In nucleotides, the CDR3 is TGTGCCAGCAGTTTGGGGTCCTCGATCACTGAAGCTTTCTTT. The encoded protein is CASSLGSSITEAFF.

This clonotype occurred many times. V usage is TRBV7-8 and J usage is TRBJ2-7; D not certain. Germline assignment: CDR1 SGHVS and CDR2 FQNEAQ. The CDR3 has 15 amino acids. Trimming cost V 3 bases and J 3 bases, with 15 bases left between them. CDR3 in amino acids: CASSFWRPGHYEQYF. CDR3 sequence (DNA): TGTGCCAGCAGCTTTTGGCGCCCCGGGCACTACGAGCAGTACTTC.

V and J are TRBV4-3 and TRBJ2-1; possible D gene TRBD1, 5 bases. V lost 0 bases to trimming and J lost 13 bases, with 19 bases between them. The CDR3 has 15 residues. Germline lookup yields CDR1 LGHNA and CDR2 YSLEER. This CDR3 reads CASSQDRGQGWEQFF. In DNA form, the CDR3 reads TGCGCCAGCAGCCAAGATCGTGGGCAGGGTTGGGAACAGTTCTTC.

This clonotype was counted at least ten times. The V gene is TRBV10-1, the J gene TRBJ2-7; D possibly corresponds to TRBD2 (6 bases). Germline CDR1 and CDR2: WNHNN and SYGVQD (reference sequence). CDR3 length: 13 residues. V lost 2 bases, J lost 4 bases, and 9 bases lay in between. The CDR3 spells CASSETGRYEQYF. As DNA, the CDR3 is TGCGCCAGCAGTGAGACCGGGAGATACGAGCAGTACTTC.

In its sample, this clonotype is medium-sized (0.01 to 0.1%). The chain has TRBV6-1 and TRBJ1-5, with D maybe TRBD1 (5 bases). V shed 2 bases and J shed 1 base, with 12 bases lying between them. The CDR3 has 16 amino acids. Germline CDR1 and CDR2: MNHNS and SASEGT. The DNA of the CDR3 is TGTGCCAGCAGTGAATGGGACTTCGGGAGCAATCAGCCCCAGCATTTT. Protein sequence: CASSEWDFGSNQPQHF.

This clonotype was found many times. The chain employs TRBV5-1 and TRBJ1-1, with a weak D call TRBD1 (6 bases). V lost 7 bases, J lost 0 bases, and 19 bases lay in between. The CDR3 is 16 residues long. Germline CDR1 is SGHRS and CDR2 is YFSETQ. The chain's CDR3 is CASSVPQDSMNTEAFF. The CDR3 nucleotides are TGCGCCAGCTCCGTGCCCCAGGACAGCATGAACACTGAAGCTTTCTTT.